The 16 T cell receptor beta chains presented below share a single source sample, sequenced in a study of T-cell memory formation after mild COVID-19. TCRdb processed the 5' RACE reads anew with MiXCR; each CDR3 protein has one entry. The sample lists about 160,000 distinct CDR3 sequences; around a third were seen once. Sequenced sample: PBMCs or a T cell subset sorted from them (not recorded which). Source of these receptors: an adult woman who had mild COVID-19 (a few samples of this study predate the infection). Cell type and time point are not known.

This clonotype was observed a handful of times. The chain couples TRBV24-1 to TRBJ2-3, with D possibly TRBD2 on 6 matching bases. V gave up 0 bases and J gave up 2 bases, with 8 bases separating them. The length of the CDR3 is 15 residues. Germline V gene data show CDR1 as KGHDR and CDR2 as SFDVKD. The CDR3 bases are TGTGCCACCAGTGATTTGTCGGGGGACACAGATACGCAGTATTTT. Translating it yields CATSDLSGDTDTQYF.

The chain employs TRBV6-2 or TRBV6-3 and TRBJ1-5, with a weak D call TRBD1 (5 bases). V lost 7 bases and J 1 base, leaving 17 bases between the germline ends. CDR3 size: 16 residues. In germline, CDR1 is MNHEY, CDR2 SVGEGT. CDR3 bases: TGTGCCAGCACCCGGAGAGGGGTTGGAAGCAATCAGCCCCAGCATTTT. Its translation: CASTRRGVGSNQPQHF.

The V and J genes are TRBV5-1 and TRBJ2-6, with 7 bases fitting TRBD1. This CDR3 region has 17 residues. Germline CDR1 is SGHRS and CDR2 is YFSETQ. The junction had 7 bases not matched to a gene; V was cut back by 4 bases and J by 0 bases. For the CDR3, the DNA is TGCGCCAGCAGCCGTTTGGGACAGAACTCTGGGGCCAACGTCCTGACTTTC. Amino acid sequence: CASSRLGQNSGANVLTF.

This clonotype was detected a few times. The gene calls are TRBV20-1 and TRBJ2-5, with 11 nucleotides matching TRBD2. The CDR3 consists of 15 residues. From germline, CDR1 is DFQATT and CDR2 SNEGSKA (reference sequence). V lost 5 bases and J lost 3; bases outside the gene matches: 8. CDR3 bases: TGCAGTGCTCATACTAGCGGGAGAAAGGAAGAGACCCAGTACTTC. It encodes CSAHTSGRKEETQYF.

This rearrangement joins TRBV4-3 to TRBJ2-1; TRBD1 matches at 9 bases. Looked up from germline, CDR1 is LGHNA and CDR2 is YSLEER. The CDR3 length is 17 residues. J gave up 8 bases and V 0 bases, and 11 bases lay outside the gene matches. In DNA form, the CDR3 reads TGCGCCAGCAGCCAAGAACCTCCTGGGACAGGGTGGTATGAGCAGTTCTTC. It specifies CASSQEPPGTGWYEQFF.

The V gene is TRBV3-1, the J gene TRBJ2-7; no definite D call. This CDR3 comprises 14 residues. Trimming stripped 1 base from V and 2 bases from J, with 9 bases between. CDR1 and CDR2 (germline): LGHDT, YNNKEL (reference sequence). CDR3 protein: CASSQVGSTYEQYF. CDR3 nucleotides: TGTGCCAGCAGCCAAGTCGGATCCACCTACGAGCAGTACTTC.

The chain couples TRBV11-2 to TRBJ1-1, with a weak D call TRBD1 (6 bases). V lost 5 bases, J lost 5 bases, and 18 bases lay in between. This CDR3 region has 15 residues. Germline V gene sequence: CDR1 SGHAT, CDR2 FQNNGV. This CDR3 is CASSLLTGSRTEAFF. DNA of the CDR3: TGTGCCAGCAGCCTCCTTACAGGGTCACGGACTGAAGCTTTCTTT. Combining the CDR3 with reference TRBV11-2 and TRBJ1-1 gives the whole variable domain EAGVAQSPRYKIIEKRQSVAFWCNPISGHATLYWYQQILGQGPKLLIQFQNNGVVDDSQLPKDRFSAERLKGVDSTLKIQPAKLEDSAVYLCASSLLTGSRTEAFFGQGTRLTVV.

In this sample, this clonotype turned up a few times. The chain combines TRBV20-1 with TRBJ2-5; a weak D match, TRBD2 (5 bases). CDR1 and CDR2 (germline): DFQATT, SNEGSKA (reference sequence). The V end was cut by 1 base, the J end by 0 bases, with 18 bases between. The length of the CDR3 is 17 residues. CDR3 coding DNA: TGCAGTGCTAGAGCCGGCAGTGATAGAGGGTACCAAGAGACCCAGTACTTC. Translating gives CSARAGSDRGYQETQYF.

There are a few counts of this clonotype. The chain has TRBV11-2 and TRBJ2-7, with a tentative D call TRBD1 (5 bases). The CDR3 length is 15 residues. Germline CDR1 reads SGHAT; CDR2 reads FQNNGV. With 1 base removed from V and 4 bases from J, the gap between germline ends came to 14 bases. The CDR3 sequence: CASSLGQSDVYEQYF. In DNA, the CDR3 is TGTGCCAGCAGCTTAGGACAGTCGGATGTATACGAGCAGTACTTC.

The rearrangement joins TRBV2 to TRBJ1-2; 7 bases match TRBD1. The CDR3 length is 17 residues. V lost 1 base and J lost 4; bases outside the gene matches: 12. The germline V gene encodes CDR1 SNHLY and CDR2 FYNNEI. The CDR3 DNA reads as TGTGCCAGCAGTGAAGAGAAAAGGACAGGACGATTCTATGGCTACACCTTC. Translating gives CASSEEKRTGRFYGYTF.

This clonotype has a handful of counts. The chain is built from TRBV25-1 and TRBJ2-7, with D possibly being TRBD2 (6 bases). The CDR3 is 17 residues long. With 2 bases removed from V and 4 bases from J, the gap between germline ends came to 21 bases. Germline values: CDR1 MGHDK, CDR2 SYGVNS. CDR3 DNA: TGTGCCAGCAGTGAACGCCTACCGGAGGGGCGCGATTACGAGCAGTACTTC. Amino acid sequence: CASSERLPEGRDYEQYF.

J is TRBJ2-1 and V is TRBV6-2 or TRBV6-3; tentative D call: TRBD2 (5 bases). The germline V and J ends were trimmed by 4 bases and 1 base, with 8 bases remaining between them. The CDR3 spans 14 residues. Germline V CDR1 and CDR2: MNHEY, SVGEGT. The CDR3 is CASSWRGSYNEQFF. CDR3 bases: TGTGCCAGCAGTTGGAGAGGGTCCTACAATGAGCAGTTCTTC.

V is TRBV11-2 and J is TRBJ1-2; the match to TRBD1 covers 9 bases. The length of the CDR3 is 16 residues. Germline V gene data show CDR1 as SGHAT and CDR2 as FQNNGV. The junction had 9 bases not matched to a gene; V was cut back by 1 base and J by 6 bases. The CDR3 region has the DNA TGTGCCAGCAGCTTAGTAGGACAGGGGAGAGGAAATGGCTACACCTTC. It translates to CASSLVGQGRGNGYTF.

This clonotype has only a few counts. CDR3 protein: CASKSPGTGRDSPLHF. The CDR3, as DNA: TGTGCCAGCAAGTCCCCTGGGACAGGTCGGGATTCACCCCTCCACTTT. V and J are TRBV27 and TRBJ1-6; 8 bases map to TRBD1. Germline CDR1 is MNHEY and CDR2 is SMNVEV (reference sequence). This CDR3 is 16 amino acids long. The J segment lost 8 bases and the V segment lost 7 bases, leaving 13 bases of the junction unmatched.

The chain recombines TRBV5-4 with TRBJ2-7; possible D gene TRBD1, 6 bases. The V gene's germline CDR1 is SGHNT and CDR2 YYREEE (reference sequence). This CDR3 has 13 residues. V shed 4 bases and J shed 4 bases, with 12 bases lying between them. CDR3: CASSRTEGYEQYF. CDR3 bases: TGTGCCAGCAGCCGGACAGAGGGATACGAGCAGTACTTC. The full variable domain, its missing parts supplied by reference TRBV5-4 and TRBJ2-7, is ETGVTQSPTHLIKTRGQQVTLRCSSQSGHNTVSWYQQALGQGPQFIFQYYREEENGRGNFPPRFSGLQFPNYSSELNVNALELDDSALYLCASSRTEGYEQYFGPGTRLTVT.

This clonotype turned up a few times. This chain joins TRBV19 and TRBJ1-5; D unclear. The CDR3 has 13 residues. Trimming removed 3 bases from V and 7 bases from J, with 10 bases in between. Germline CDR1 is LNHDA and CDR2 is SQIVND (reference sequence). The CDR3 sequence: CASSIFLWQPQHF. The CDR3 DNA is TGTGCCAGTAGTATCTTCCTTTGGCAGCCCCAGCATTTT.